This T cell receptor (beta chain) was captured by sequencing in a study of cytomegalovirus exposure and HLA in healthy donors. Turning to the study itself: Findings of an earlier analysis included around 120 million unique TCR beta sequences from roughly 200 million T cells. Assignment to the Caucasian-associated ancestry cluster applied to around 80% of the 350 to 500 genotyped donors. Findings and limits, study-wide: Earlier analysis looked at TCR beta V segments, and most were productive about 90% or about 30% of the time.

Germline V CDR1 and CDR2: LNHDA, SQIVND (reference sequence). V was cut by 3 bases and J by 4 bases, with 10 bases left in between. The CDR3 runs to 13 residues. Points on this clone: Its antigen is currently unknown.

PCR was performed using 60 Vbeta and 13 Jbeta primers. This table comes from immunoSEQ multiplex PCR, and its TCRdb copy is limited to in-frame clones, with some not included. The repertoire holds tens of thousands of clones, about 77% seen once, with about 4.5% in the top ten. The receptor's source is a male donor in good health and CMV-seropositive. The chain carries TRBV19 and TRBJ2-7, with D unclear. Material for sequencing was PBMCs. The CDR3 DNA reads TGTGCCAGTAGTATGGGCAGCCGATACGAGCAGTACTTC. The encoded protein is CASSMGSRYEQYF.